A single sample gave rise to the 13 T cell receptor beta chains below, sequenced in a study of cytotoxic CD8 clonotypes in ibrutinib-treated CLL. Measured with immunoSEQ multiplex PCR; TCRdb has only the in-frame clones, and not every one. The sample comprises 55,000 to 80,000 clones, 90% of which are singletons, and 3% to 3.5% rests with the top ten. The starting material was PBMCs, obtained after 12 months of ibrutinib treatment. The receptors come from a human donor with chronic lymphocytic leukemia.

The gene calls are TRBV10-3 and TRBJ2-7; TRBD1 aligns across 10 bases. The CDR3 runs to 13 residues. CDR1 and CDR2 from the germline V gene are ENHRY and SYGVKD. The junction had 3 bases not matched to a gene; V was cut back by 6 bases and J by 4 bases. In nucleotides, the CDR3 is TGTGCCATCAGAGGGACAGGGGAATACGAGCAGTACTTC. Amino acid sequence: CAIRGTGEYEQYF.

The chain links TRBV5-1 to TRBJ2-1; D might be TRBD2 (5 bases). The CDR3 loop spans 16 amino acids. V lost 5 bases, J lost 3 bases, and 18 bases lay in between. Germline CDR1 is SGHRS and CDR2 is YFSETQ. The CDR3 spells CASRTTGGALYNEQFF. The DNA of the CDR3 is TGCGCCAGCAGAACAACTGGAGGAGCACTCTACAATGAGCAGTTCTTC.

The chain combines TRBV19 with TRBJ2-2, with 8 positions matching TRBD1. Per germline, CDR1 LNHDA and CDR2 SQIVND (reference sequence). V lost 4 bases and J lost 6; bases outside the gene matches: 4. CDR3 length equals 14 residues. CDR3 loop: CASSTTGGPGELFF. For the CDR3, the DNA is TGTGCCAGTAGTACCACAGGGGGACCCGGGGAGCTGTTTTTT.

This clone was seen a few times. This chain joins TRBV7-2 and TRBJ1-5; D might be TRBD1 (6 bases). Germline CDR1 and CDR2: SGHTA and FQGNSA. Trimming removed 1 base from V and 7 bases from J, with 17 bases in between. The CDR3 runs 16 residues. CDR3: CASSLVAESGGQPQHF. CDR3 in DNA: TGTGCCAGCAGCTTAGTCGCAGAGAGCGGGGGCCAGCCCCAGCATTTT.

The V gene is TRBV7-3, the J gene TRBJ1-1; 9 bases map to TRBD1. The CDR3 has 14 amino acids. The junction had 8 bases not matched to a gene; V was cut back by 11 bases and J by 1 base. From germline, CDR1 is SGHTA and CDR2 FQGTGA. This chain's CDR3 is CAVRDRAKNTEAFF. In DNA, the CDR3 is TGTGCCGTCCGGGACAGGGCAAAGAACACTGAAGCTTTCTTT.

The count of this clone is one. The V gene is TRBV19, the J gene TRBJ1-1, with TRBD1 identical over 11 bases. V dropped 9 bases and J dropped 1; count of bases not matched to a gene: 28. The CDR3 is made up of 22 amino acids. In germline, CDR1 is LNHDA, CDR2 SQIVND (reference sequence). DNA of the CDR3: TGTGCCAGCAAAGGACAGGGGGCATCCTCCCACCCCGTTCCCCGAGAGAACACTGAAGCTTTCTTT. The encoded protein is CASKGQGASSHPVPRENTEAFF.

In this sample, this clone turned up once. The CDR3 DNA reads as TGTGCCAGCAGCCGGAAGCGGGTGGTGGGCGGGGAGCTGTTTTTT. Amino acids: CASSRKRVVGGELFF. This chain connects TRBV4-2 to TRBJ2-2; D is possibly TRBD2 (6 bases). The CDR3 is 15 amino acids. The germline V gene encodes CDR1 LGHNA and CDR2 YNFKEQ. V lost 4 bases and J lost 7, with 16 bases in between.

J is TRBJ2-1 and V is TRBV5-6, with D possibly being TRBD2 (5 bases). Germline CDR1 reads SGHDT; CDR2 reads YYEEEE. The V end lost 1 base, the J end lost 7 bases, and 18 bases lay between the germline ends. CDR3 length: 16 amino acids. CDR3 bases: TGTGCCAGCAGCTTGACTTTCGCGGGCAGACGGAATGAGCAGTTCTTC. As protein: CASSLTFAGRRNEQFF.

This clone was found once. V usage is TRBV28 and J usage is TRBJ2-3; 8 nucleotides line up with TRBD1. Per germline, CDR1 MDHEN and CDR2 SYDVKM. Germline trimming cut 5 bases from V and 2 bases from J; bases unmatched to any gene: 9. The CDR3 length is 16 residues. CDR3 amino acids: CASSLDRGDYTDTQYF. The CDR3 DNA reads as TGTGCCAGCAGTCTCGACAGGGGTGACTACACAGATACGCAGTATTTT.

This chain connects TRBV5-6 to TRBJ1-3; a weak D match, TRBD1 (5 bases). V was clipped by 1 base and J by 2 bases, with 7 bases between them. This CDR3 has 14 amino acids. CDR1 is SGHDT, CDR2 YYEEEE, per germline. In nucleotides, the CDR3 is TGTGCCAGCAGCTTGAGGGGAACTGGAAACACCATATATTTT. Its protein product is CASSLRGTGNTIYF.

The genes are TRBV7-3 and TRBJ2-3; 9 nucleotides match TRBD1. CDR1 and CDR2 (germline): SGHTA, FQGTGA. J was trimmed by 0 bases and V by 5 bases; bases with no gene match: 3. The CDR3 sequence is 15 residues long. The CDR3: CASSPGTGSTDTQYF. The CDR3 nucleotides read TGTGCCAGCAGCCCCGGGACAGGGAGCACAGATACGCAGTATTTT.

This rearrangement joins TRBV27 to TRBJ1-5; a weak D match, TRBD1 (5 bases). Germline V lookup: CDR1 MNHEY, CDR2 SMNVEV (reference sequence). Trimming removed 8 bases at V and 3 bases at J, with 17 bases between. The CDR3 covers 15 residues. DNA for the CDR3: TGTGCCAGCCGCCACGGGGCAGCCCTCAATCAGCCCCAGCATTTT. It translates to CASRHGAALNQPQHF.

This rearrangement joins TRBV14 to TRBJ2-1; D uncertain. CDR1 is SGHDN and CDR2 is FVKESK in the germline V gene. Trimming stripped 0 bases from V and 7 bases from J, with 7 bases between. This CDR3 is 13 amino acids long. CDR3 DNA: TGTGCCAGCAGCCAAGAAAGACTTAATGAGCAGTTCTTC. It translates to CASSQERLNEQFF. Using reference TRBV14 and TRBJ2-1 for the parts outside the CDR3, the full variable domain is EAGVTQFPSHSVIEKGQTVTLRCDPISGHDNLYWYRRVMGKEIKFLLHFVKESKQDESGMPNNRFLAERTGGTYSTLKVQPAELEDSGVYFCASSQERLNEQFFGPGTRLTVL.